The 25 T cell receptor beta chains reported below all come from one sample, sequenced in a study of T cell clonotyping in hematopoietic cell transplantation. Method: immunoSEQ multiplex PCR; TCRdb's copy keeps in-frame clones and lacks some. The sample includes several thousand clones, roughly 98% seen only once; the top ten take under 0.65%. The material was PBMCs, obtained 30 days after allogeneic stem cell transplant. Receptors originate from a male patient aged 55 to 69 who had an allogeneic stem cell transplant from a related donor, so the T cells may come from the graft donor. Some clones in this sample may be carry-over from other donors' samples.

The V and J genes are TRBV2 and TRBJ2-2; D may be TRBD2 (7 bases). Trimming took off 4 bases at V and 4 bases at J, with 16 bases between the two ends. CDR1 and CDR2 from the germline V gene are SNHLY and FYNNEI. The CDR3 extends over 16 amino acids. The CDR3 protein is CASSAVGGGSTGELFF. CDR3 DNA: TGTGCCAGCAGTGCTGTAGGGGGGGGAAGCACCGGGGAGCTGTTTTTT. The whole variable domain, filled in from reference TRBV2 and TRBJ2-2, reads EPEVTQTPSHQVTQMGQEVILRCVPISNHLYFYWYRQILGQKVEFLVSFYNNEISEKSEIFDDQFSVERPDGSNFTLKIRSTKLEDSAMYFCASSAVGGGSTGELFFGEGSRLTVL.

The chain combines TRBV19 with TRBJ2-5; 7 nucleotides line up with TRBD1. The length of the CDR3 is 14 residues. V lost 4 bases and J lost 5; bases outside the gene matches: 7. Germline V gene lookup returns CDR1 LNHDA and CDR2 SQIVND (reference sequence). DNA for the CDR3: TGTGCCAGTAGTAAGGGGGCCCGCGGGGAGACCCAGTACTTC. This gives the protein CASSKGARGETQYF.

The chain has TRBV7-6 and TRBJ2-7, with 11 bases identical to TRBD1. Per germline, CDR1 SGHVS and CDR2 FNYEAQ. This CDR3 has 14 amino acids. V shed 4 bases, J shed 6 bases, and the junction held 5 bases outside the gene matches. CDR3 DNA: TGTGCCAGCAGCTATGGGACAGGGGGACCCGAGCAGTACTTC. Translated: CASSYGTGGPEQYF. The whole variable domain, remainder taken from reference TRBV7-6 and TRBJ2-7, is GAGVSQSPRYKVTKRGQDVALRCDPISGHVSLYWYRQALGQGPEFLTYFNYEAQQDKSGLPNDRFSAERPEGSISTLTIQRTEQRDSAMYRCASSYGTGGPEQYFGPGTRLTVT.

The V call is TRBV2, the J call TRBJ2-2; D gene unclear. V was pared by 7 bases and J by 8 bases, with 17 bases between. The V gene's germline CDR1 is SNHLY and CDR2 FYNNEI. The CDR3 length is 14 residues. The CDR3 sequence: CASKRYAATGELFF. The CDR3 bases are TGTGCCAGCAAACGGTACGCGGCGACGGGGGAGCTGTTTTTT.

V and J are TRBV5-1 and TRBJ2-3; 8 positions agree with TRBD2. Germline trimming cut 0 bases from V and 5 bases from J; bases unmatched to any gene: 8. The germline CDR1 and CDR2 sequences are SGHRS and YFSETQ. This CDR3 comprises 16 residues. The CDR3 DNA is TGCGCCAGCAGCTTGGTAACCGGGGGGGGCGGAGATACGCAGTATTTT. Protein: CASSLVTGGGGDTQYF.

In DNA, the CDR3 is TGTGCCAGCAGTTACTTTGGCGGGGGGGTGCAAGAGACCCAGTACTTC. It codes for CASSYFGGGVQETQYF. J is TRBJ2-5 and V is TRBV6-5, with TRBD2 matching over 9 bases. CDR1 is MNHEY and CDR2 is SVGAGI in the germline V gene. CDR3 length: 16 residues. J gave up 2 bases and V 1 base, and 5 bases lay outside the gene matches.

This CDR3 reads CASSLVTSYEQYF. The CDR3 bases are TGTGCCAGCAGCTTAGTAACATCATACGAGCAGTACTTC. The chain combines TRBV11-3 with TRBJ2-7; D gene ambiguous. The ends were cut back, 1 base at V and 4 bases at J, with 8 bases in the middle. The CDR3 runs to 13 residues. The germline V gene has CDR1 SGHNT and CDR2 YENEEA.

The V gene is TRBV9, the J gene TRBJ2-7; D possibly corresponds to TRBD1 (5 bases). V dropped 3 bases and J dropped 0 bases, with 10 bases sitting between them. CDR1 and CDR2 from the germline V gene are SGDLS and YYNGEE. The CDR3 is 14 amino acids. The CDR3 is CASSAGFSSYEQYF. Written as DNA, the CDR3 is TGTGCCAGCAGCGCAGGGTTCAGCTCCTACGAGCAGTACTTC. Full variable domain (outside the CDR3, taken from reference TRBV9 and TRBJ2-7): DSGVTQTPKHLITATGQRVTLRCSPRSGDLSVYWYQQSLDQGLQFLIQYYNGEERAKGNILERFSAQQFPDLHSELNLSSLELGDSALYFCASSAGFSSYEQYFGPGTRLTVT.

This chain uses TRBV6-5 with TRBJ2-7; TRBD1 matches 9 bases. Germline V gives CDR1 MNHEY, CDR2 SVGAGI. After removal of 6 bases from V and 4 bases from J, the junction contained 1 base not matched to a gene. The CDR3 length is 12 residues. The CDR3 region is CASRQGAYEQYF. The CDR3 bases are TGTGCCAGCAGACAGGGGGCGTACGAGCAGTACTTC.

This clone was seen once. The J gene is TRBJ1-1, the V gene TRBV11-2; no reliable D call. Germline loops: CDR1 SGHAT, CDR2 FQNNGV. V was trimmed by 5 bases and J by 6 bases, leaving 19 bases between them. This CDR3 comprises 15 residues. The CDR3 region has the DNA TGTGCCAGCAGCCACGGACCGGATCGGGTCCCTGAAGCTTTCTTT. Residues: CASSHGPDRVPEAFF.

The CDR3 bases are TGTGCCAGCAGCTTAGGTTCCGGGGGCATCGTAGGGAACACTGAAGCTTTCTTT. Encoded protein: CASSLGSGGIVGNTEAFF. This chain connects TRBV7-3 to TRBJ1-1, with D possibly being TRBD1 (6 bases). The germline gives CDR1 SGHTA, CDR2 FQGTGA. Trimming took 2 bases from V and 1 from J, leaving 20 bases between them. The CDR3 spans 18 residues.

The chain joins TRBV7-2 to TRBJ2-7, with D hard to call. V lost 5 bases to trimming and J lost 4 bases, with 6 bases between them. Germline values: CDR1 SGHTA, CDR2 FQGNSA. The CDR3 runs 11 residues. The CDR3 region has the DNA TGTGCCAGCAGCCCACGGTACGAGCAGTACTTC. It is translated as CASSPRYEQYF.

J is TRBJ1-2 and V is TRBV27; 10 bases align to TRBD1. V shed 6 bases, J shed 8 bases, and the junction held 6 bases outside the gene matches. This CDR3 is 13 amino acids long. CDR1 and CDR2 (germline): MNHEY, SMNVEV (reference sequence). The CDR3 DNA is TGTGCCAGCAGACTGGACAGGGGGGGAGGCTACACCTTC. It codes for CASRLDRGGGYTF.

This rearrangement joins TRBV6-5 to TRBJ1-2, with 7 bases that match TRBD1. The ends lost 6 bases at V and 2 bases at J; junction bases unmatched: 6. CDR3 length: 14 residues. From germline, CDR1 is MNHEY and CDR2 SVGAGI. The CDR3 DNA reads TGTGCCAGCAGGGGACAGTTCATAAACTATGGCTACACCTTC. Translating it yields CASRGQFINYGYTF.

The chain employs TRBV28 and TRBJ1-5; possible D gene TRBD1, 6 bases. The CDR3 is 15 amino acids. CDR1 and CDR2 (germline): MDHEN, SYDVKM. The V end was cut by 6 bases, the J end by 1 base, with 13 bases between. Here the CDR3 reads CASSLGGESNQPQHF. CDR3 DNA: TGTGCCAGCAGCCTAGGGGGGGAAAGCAATCAGCCCCAGCATTTT. Full variable domain (remainder filled in from reference TRBV28 and TRBJ1-5): DVKVTQSSRYLVKRTGEKVFLECVQDMDHENMFWYRQDPGLGLRLIYFSYDVKMKEKGDIPEGYSVSREKKERFSLILESASTNQTSMYLCASSLGGESNQPQHFGDGTRLSIL.

CDR3 protein: CASSSGTLSYNEQFF. The CDR3 region has the DNA TGTGCCAGCAGCTCCGGGACTCTCTCCTACAATGAGCAGTTCTTC. The genes are TRBV7-7 and TRBJ2-1, with a tentative D call TRBD2 (6 bases). The CDR3 length is 15 residues. In germline, CDR1 is SSHAT, CDR2 FNYEAQ (reference sequence). V lost 4 bases to trimming and J lost 0 bases, with 10 bases between them.

V is TRBV4-3 and J is TRBJ1-1; weak D call: TRBD1 (5 bases). CDR1 is LGHNA, CDR2 YSLEER, per germline. V gave up 4 bases and J gave up 5 bases, with 11 bases separating them. The CDR3 length is 13 residues. CDR3 sequence: CASSPGRGTEAFF. The CDR3 DNA follows: TGCGCCAGCAGCCCCGGGCGGGGGACTGAAGCTTTCTTT.

The CDR3 sequence is CSVPGPGPNSPLHF. DNA for the CDR3: TGCAGCGTTCCTGGTCCGGGACCGAATTCACCCCTCCACTTT. This chain joins TRBV29-1 and TRBJ1-6; D perhaps matches TRBD1 (5 bases). V was clipped by 5 bases and J by 7 bases, with 15 bases between them. The CDR3 length is 14 residues. Germline V gene data show CDR1 as SQVTM and CDR2 as ANQGSEA.

The chain couples TRBV27 to TRBJ2-7; 8 nucleotides align to TRBD1. Germline V CDR1 and CDR2: MNHEY, SMNVEV (reference sequence). V lost 4 bases to trimming and J lost 3 bases; unmatched junction nucleotides: 8. This CDR3 is 15 amino acids long. The CDR3 loop reads CASSSPRTGNYEQYF. The CDR3 DNA reads TGTGCCAGCAGTTCCCCCCGGACAGGGAACTACGAGCAGTACTTC.

The V and J genes are TRBV21-1 and TRBJ2-7; TRBD1 is taken as the D call from the table, unchecked against the DNA. TRBV21-1 is a pseudogene locus. CDR3 length: 18 residues. CDR3 DNA sequence: TGTGCCAGCAGCAAAGTACTCACAGGAACCTCAGGCTACTACGAGCAGTACTTC. Translating gives CASSKVLTGTSGYYEQYF.

The rearrangement links TRBV4-3 to TRBJ2-7; the D call may be TRBD1 or TRBD2 (6 bases each). V lost 0 bases and J 0 bases, leaving 9 bases between the germline ends. This CDR3 spans 15 amino acids. Germline CDR1 and CDR2: LGHNA and YSLEER. CDR3 protein: CASSQDGGPSYEQYF. CDR3 DNA: TGCGCCAGCAGCCAAGATGGGGGGCCCTCCTACGAGCAGTACTTC.

The V gene is TRBV19, the J gene TRBJ2-5; 9 bases line up with TRBD2. The V and J ends lost 1 base and 7 bases, in that order; junction bases with no gene match: 4. Germline loops: CDR1 LNHDA, CDR2 SQIVND (reference sequence). The CDR3 spans 14 residues. The DNA for the CDR3 is TGTGCCAGTAGTATAGGTCGCGGGGGGGGGACCCAGTACTTC. This encodes CASSIGRGGGTQYF.

The genes are TRBV12-1 and TRBJ1-3. TRBV12-1 represents a pseudogene. CDR3 length equals 16 residues. CDR3 residues: CASSYRAPNRGNTIYF. CDR3 in DNA: TGTGCCAGCAGCTACCGGGCGCCCAATAGGGGAAACACCATATATTTT.

This clone was counted a single time. V is TRBV5-8 and J is TRBJ1-1; 7 bases are shared with TRBD1. Trimming removed 3 bases from V and 1 base from J; junction bases left unmatched: 0. Germline CDR1 reads SGHTS; CDR2 reads YDEGEE. The CDR3 spans 13 residues. The CDR3 DNA reads as TGTGCCAGCAGCTACAGGGGGAACACTGAAGCTTTCTTT. It codes for CASSYRGNTEAFF. Combining the CDR3 with reference TRBV5-8 and TRBJ1-1 gives the whole variable domain EAGVTQSPTHLIKTRGQQATLRCSPISGHTSVYWYQQALGLGLQFLLWYDEGEERNRGNFPPRFSGRQFPNYSSELNVNALELEDSALYLCASSYRGNTEAFFGQGTRLTVV.

The chain couples TRBV7-2 to TRBJ2-7, with D possibly TRBD1 on 5 matching bases. V was cut by 7 bases and J by 4 bases, with 17 bases left in between. In germline, CDR1 is SGHTA, CDR2 FQGNSA. There are 14 residues in the CDR3. CDR3 sequence: CASTFLGVNYEQYF. The DNA of the CDR3 is TGTGCCAGCACCTTCCTAGGGGTCAATTACGAGCAGTACTTC.